This T cell receptor (beta chain) was recovered during a study of pediatric ulcerative colitis. Study context: Over five patients showed pancolitis and two showed left-sided colitis.

Note on this clone: Its antigen remains unidentified.

Whole-study results and caveats: All ulcerative colitis patients, but no controls, carried two rectal clonotypes.

One to two pinch biopsies were taken from the rectum during colonoscopy. The assay was run at survey level. Clones were read by immunoSEQ multiplex PCR, and TCRdb kept only the in-frame ones, dropping some. The sample records some 35,000 clones, approximately 78% being singletons. The CDR3 covers 15 residues. The V gene lost 2 bases and the J gene lost 5 bases, with 15 bases spanning the gap. Germline V gene sequence: CDR1 MDHEN, CDR2 SYDVKM. The sequence derives from a boy aged 10-17 years with mild ulcerative colitis. The chain couples TRBV28 to TRBJ1-2; D remains unclear. The source material was gut tissue. The chain's CDR3 is CASSLDPSRVYGYTF. In DNA form, the CDR3 reads TGTGCCAGCAGTTTAGACCCCTCGCGGGTTTATGGCTACACCTTC.